This entry is about one TCR beta chain. The data derive from a study of CD8+ T cells in alopecia areata. The sequencing template was cDNA reverse transcribed from extracted RNA. Using immunoSEQ multiplex PCR, the repertoire was profiled, and TCRdb retains in-frame clones only, with some absent. The repertoire consists of about 180,000 clones, with around 71% occurring once and the leading ten covering about 10%. The receptor was derived from a human donor with alopecia areata. Here the sequenced sample was CD8+ T cells sorted from blood, taken at week 0.

This chain's CDR3 is CASSLSITYQETQYF. Written as DNA, the CDR3 is TGTGCCAGCAGTTTATCGATCACCTACCAAGAGACCCAGTACTTC. The chain is built from TRBV27 and TRBJ2-5; D not certain. V was shortened by 0 bases and J by 0 bases, with 8 bases between the two germline ends. Germline-derived CDR1 and CDR2 are MNHEY and SMNVEV (reference sequence). This CDR3 comprises 15 residues.